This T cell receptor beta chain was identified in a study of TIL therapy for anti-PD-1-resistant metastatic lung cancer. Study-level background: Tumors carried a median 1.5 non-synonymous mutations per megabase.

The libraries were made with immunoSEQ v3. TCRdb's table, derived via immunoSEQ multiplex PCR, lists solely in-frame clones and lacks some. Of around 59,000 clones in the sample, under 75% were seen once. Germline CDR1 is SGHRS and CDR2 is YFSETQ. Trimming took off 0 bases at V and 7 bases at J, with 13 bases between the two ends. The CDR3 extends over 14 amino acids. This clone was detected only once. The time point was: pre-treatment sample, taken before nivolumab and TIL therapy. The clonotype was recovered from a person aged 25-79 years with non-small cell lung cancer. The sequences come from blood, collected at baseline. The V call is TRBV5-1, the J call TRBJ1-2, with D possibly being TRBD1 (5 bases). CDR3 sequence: CASSLAPRGPGYTF. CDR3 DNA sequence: TGCGCCAGCAGCTTGGCCCCTAGGGGTCCTGGCTACACCTTC.